Following are 28 T cell receptor beta chains from one sample sequenced in a study of radiation and T cells in renal cell carcinoma. Time point reported: baseline pretreatment blood. The treatment here: 15 Gy SBRT to primary tumor, nephrectomy 4 weeks later. Some clones are missing from TCRdb's copy, which holds only in-frame ones; the method was immunoSEQ multiplex PCR. The repertoire has 130,000 or so clones, 70% to 90% of them found once; the top ten carry 20% to 25%. The sample in question was blood, obtained from a patient whose treatment included radiotherapy and nephrectomy. Every receptor here comes from a woman between 45 and 60 years old with renal cell carcinoma.

The chain links TRBV5-1 to TRBJ2-5, with 7 bases lining up with TRBD2. The V gene's germline CDR1 is SGHRS and CDR2 YFSETQ. CDR3 size: 13 residues. V gave up 0 bases and J gave up 4 bases; unmatched junction bases: 0. Here the CDR3 reads CASSLGTRETQYF. CDR3 sequence (DNA): TGCGCCAGCAGCTTGGGGACTAGAGAGACCCAGTACTTC. Complete variable domain (other parts from reference TRBV5-1 and TRBJ2-5): KAGVTQTPRYLIKTRGQQVTLSCSPISGHRSVSWYQQTPGQGLQFLFEYFSETQRNKGNFPGRFSGRQFSNSRSEMNVSTLELGDSALYLCASSLGTRETQYFGPGTRLLVL.

The V call is TRBV28, the J call TRBJ2-2; D is uncertain. Germline V gene sequence: CDR1 MDHEN, CDR2 SYDVKM. The CDR3 has 17 amino acids. V was pared by 1 base and J by 4 bases, with 16 bases between. As DNA, the CDR3 is TGTGCCAGCAGTTTATACCGGGTGGGCTCGGGCACCGGGGAGCTGTTTTTT. Encoded protein: CASSLYRVGSGTGELFF.

V usage is TRBV7-9 and J usage is TRBJ2-7, with 9 bases lining up with TRBD2. Germline-derived CDR1 and CDR2 are SEHNR and FQNEAQ (reference sequence). CDR3 length: 14 amino acids. Losses at the gene ends were 4 bases for V and 6 bases for J; bases not matched to a gene: 7. CDR3 loop: CASSYLAGVGEQYF. The DNA for the CDR3 is TGTGCCAGCAGCTATTTAGCGGGAGTCGGCGAGCAGTACTTC. Full variable domain (missing parts from reference TRBV7-9 and TRBJ2-7): DTGVSQNPRHKITKRGQNVTFRCDPISEHNRLYWYRQTLGQGPEFLTYFQNEAQLEKSRLLSDRFSAERPKGSFSTLEIQRTEQGDSAMYLCASSYLAGVGEQYFGPGTRLTVT.

The sample holds one count of this clone. The rearrangement joins TRBV5-6 to TRBJ1-5; 12 nucleotides line up with TRBD1. V was pared by 3 bases and J by 3 bases, with 13 bases of the junction left unmatched. Germline CDR1 reads SGHDT; CDR2 reads YYEEEE. There are 19 residues in the CDR3. The CDR3 here is CASSSSLGQGAKYNQPQHF. CDR3 coding DNA: TGTGCCAGCAGCTCGTCCTTGGGACAGGGGGCGAAGTACAATCAGCCCCAGCATTTT.

The chain carries TRBV28 and TRBJ2-7, with TRBD1 identical over 7 bases. The J segment lost 6 bases and the V segment lost 9 bases, leaving 11 bases of the junction unmatched. CDR1 is MDHEN and CDR2 is SYDVKM in the germline V gene. The CDR3 covers 13 residues. The CDR3 reads CASYTRDSLEQYF. CDR3 coding DNA: TGTGCCAGTTACACTCGGGACAGCCTCGAGCAGTACTTC.

This clone appeared a few times. The J gene is TRBJ1-2, the V gene TRBV4-1; D gene uncertain. This CDR3 spans 14 amino acids. Germline loops: CDR1 MGHRA, CDR2 YSYEKL. V dropped 0 bases and J dropped 8 bases, with 13 bases sitting between them. DNA of the CDR3: TGCGCCAGCAGCCAAGATGCGAAGGCGGGGGGCTACACCTTC. Its translation is CASSQDAKAGGYTF.

V usage is TRBV7-2 and J usage is TRBJ2-2; 7 bases fit TRBD1. The junction had 4 bases not matched to a gene; V was cut back by 3 bases and J by 9 bases. This CDR3 comprises 13 residues. Germline loops: CDR1 SGHTA, CDR2 FQGNSA. CDR3 amino acids: CASSFDRAWELFF. The CDR3 coding sequence is TGTGCCAGCAGCTTTGACAGGGCTTGGGAGCTGTTTTTT.

This clone was counted once. J is TRBJ1-2 and V is TRBV5-6; TRBD1 might be the D (5 bases). This CDR3 contains 13 residues. Deletions cut 4 bases from V and 3 bases from J, with 10 bases between. Looked up from germline, CDR1 is SGHDT and CDR2 is YYEEEE. In nucleotides, the CDR3 is TGTGCCAGCAGCCCCGGGACCTACTATGGCTACACCTTC. This encodes CASSPGTYYGYTF.

The chain joins TRBV4-1 to TRBJ2-7, with 8 bases aligning to TRBD1. The length of the CDR3 is 16 residues. The V and J ends lost 1 base and 3 bases, in that order; junction bases with no gene match: 8. CDR1 and CDR2 from the germline V gene are MGHRA and YSYEKL. DNA of the CDR3: TGCGCCAGCAGCCAAGCGACGACAGGGGTCTTCTACGAGCAGTACTTC. Its translation: CASSQATTGVFYEQYF.

The chain links TRBV5-1 to TRBJ2-2; D call uncertain. CDR3 size: 12 residues. Germline-derived CDR1 and CDR2 are SGHRS and YFSETQ. The V end was cut by 4 bases, the J end by 5 bases, with 6 bases between. The CDR3, as DNA: TGCGCCAGCAGCCCAGAGACCGGGGAGCTGTTTTTT. It codes for CASSPETGELFF.

This clone was recorded only once. This chain links TRBV7-2 with TRBJ1-3, with 7 bases fitting TRBD1. V shed 3 bases and J 3 bases; nucleotides not matched to a gene: 2. The germline V gene encodes CDR1 SGHTA and CDR2 FQGNSA. The CDR3 loop spans 14 amino acids. CDR3 in DNA: TGTGCCAGCAGCTTCAGGGGGGGTGGAAACACCATATATTTT. It translates to CASSFRGGGNTIYF.

This clone was recorded at least ten times. The chain couples TRBV2 to TRBJ1-3; the match to TRBD1 covers 7 bases. Germline V gene data show CDR1 as SNHLY and CDR2 as FYNNEI. V was clipped by 1 base and J by 1 base; unmatched bases: 7. The CDR3 totals 17 residues. The CDR3 DNA follows: TGTGCCAGCAGTGAAGGACAGGGTATAGGTTCTGGAAACACCATATATTTT. It yields the protein CASSEGQGIGSGNTIYF.

This clone was counted once. CDR3 sequence: CASSQTLRGQGNTIYF. The CDR3 DNA reads TGCGCCAGCAGCCAAACCTTAAGGGGGCAGGGAAACACCATATATTTT. The chain combines TRBV4-1 with TRBJ1-3; 7 nucleotides align to TRBD1. V gave up 2 bases and J gave up 4 bases; unmatched junction bases: 8. The CDR3 has 16 amino acids. CDR1 is MGHRA, CDR2 YSYEKL, per germline.

J is TRBJ2-1 and V is TRBV7-2, with D possibly called TRBD1 or TRBD2 (5 bases each). The CDR3 has 11 residues. CDR1 and CDR2 (germline): SGHTA, FQGNSA. Trimming removed 10 bases from V and 8 bases from J, with 12 bases in between. This CDR3 reads CAIDRGDEQFF. DNA for the CDR3: TGTGCCATCGACCGGGGCGATGAGCAGTTCTTC.

This sequence joins TRBV7-2 and TRBJ2-7; D is possibly TRBD1 (6 bases). V was shortened by 5 bases and J by 7 bases, with 21 bases between the two germline ends. Germline V CDR1 and CDR2: SGHTA, FQGNSA. The length of the CDR3 is 15 residues. CDR3 sequence reads: CASSPTRQALWEQYF. CDR3 nucleotide sequence: TGTGCCAGCAGCCCGACGAGACAGGCGCTCTGGGAGCAGTACTTC.

CDR3 residues: CSAGRESEQFF. DNA for the CDR3: TGCAGTGCCGGAAGGGAGAGTGAGCAGTTCTTC. The V call is TRBV20-1, the J call TRBJ2-1; tentative D call: TRBD2 (5 bases). Deletions cut 6 bases from V and 9 bases from J, with 12 bases between. Germline V CDR1 and CDR2: DFQATT, SNEGSKA (reference sequence). The CDR3 covers 11 residues.

The chain is built from TRBV30 and TRBJ1-6, with D perhaps TRBD1 (5 bases). This CDR3 region has 13 residues. The V end lost 5 bases, the J end lost 10 bases, and 15 bases lay between the germline ends. Germline CDR1 GTSNPN, CDR2 SVGIG (reference sequence). The DNA of the CDR3 is TGTGCCTGGGCGGGGCAGGTCGGATCACCCCTCCACTTT. Its protein product is CAWAGQVGSPLHF.

This chain uses TRBV30 with TRBJ2-7; D might be TRBD2 (5 bases). The CDR3 has 15 amino acids. Trimming removed 1 base at V and 0 bases at J, with 13 bases between. Germline assignment: CDR1 GTSNPN and CDR2 SVGIG (reference sequence). The CDR3 nucleotides are TGTGCCTGGAGTGGACCCCAGCGGAGCTCCTACGAGCAGTACTTC. It specifies CAWSGPQRSSYEQYF.

The chain carries TRBV5-6 and TRBJ1-2; possibly TRBD1 for D (5 bases). The CDR3 covers 13 residues. Germline V gives CDR1 SGHDT, CDR2 YYEEEE. The V end lost 3 bases, the J end lost 8 bases, and 14 bases lay between the germline ends. CDR3 residues: CASSSPGGSGYTF. Here the CDR3 DNA reads TGTGCCAGCAGCTCCCCGGGGGGGTCCGGCTACACCTTC.

CDR3 residues: CASTQGQGLNTEAFF. In DNA form, the CDR3 reads TGTGCCAGCACCCAGGGTCAGGGGTTGAACACTGAAGCTTTCTTT. This rearrangement joins TRBV7-9 to TRBJ1-1; perhaps TRBD1 as D (6 bases). The CDR3 has 15 residues. The V end lost 7 bases, the J end lost 0 bases, and 15 bases lay between the germline ends. Germline loops: CDR1 SEHNR, CDR2 FQNEAQ (reference sequence).

This clone appeared a few times. V usage is TRBV2 and J usage is TRBJ1-5, with a tentative D call TRBD1 (6 bases). V dropped 8 bases and J dropped 7 bases, with 9 bases sitting between them. Germline assignment: CDR1 SNHLY and CDR2 FYNNEI. CDR3 length equals 11 residues. The chain's CDR3 is CASARGQPQHF. The CDR3 DNA sequence: TGTGCCAGCGCCAGGGGCCAGCCCCAGCATTTT. Combining the CDR3 with reference TRBV2 and TRBJ1-5 gives the whole variable domain EPEVTQTPSHQVTQMGQEVILRCVPISNHLYFYWYRQILGQKVEFLVSFYNNEISEKSEIFDDQFSVERPDGSNFTLKIRSTKLEDSAMYFCASARGQPQHFGDGTRLSIL.

The chain has TRBV19 and TRBJ1-5; a weak D match, TRBD1 (6 bases). Between the trimmed V and J ends, which lost 2 bases and 10 bases, there was a span of 15 bases. This CDR3 contains 14 residues. Germline V gene lookup returns CDR1 LNHDA and CDR2 SQIVND (reference sequence). The CDR3 loop is CASSIKRGIQPQHF. CDR3 nucleotide sequence: TGTGCCAGTAGTATAAAGAGGGGGATCCAACCCCAGCATTTT.

V gene TRBV20-1 combines with J gene TRBJ1-3; D is unclear. The CDR3 is 11 residues long. Trimming took off 0 bases at V and 6 bases at J, with 3 bases between the two ends. Germline CDR1 is DFQATT and CDR2 is SNEGSKA (reference sequence). CDR3 sequence (DNA): TGCAGTGCTAGAGACCTAAACACCATATATTTT. It yields the protein CSARDLNTIYF.

The chain has TRBV7-2 and TRBJ2-3, with D possibly TRBD2 on 6 matching bases. Trimming left V 7 bases short and J 5 bases short, with 16 bases between. Germline CDR1 is SGHTA and CDR2 is FQGNSA. The CDR3 runs 14 residues. CDR3 residues: CASTFGVAEDTQYF. The CDR3 nucleotides are TGTGCCAGCACCTTCGGGGTAGCGGAAGATACGCAGTATTTT. Together with reference TRBV7-2 and TRBJ2-3, the CDR3 gives the full variable domain: GAGVSQSPSNKVTEKGKDVELRCDPISGHTALYWYRQSLGQGLEFLIYFQGNSAPDKSGLPSDRFSAERTGGSVSTLTIQRTQQEDSAVYLCASTFGVAEDTQYFGPGTRLTVL.

The sample holds one count of this clone. V is TRBV5-1 and J is TRBJ2-3; the match to TRBD2 covers 8 bases. The germline V gene has CDR1 SGHRS and CDR2 YFSETQ. CDR3 size: 15 residues. V shed 4 bases, J shed 0 bases, and the junction held 4 bases outside the gene matches. CDR3 residues: CASSGSGTSTDTQYF. DNA of the CDR3: TGCGCCAGCAGCGGTAGCGGGACTAGCACAGATACGCAGTATTTT.

The chain carries TRBV14 and TRBJ1-4; D unclear. The CDR3 has 16 amino acids. The germline gives CDR1 SGHDN, CDR2 FVKESK. The V and J ends lost 5 bases and 3 bases respectively, with 16 bases between them. CDR3: CASSGTRESANEKLFF. Here the CDR3 DNA reads TGTGCCAGCAGCGGTACCCGGGAGTCGGCTAATGAAAAACTGTTTTTT.

The chain links TRBV4-3 to TRBJ2-7; D is undetermined. V was shortened by 3 bases and J by 1 base, with 16 bases between the two germline ends. The CDR3 runs to 16 residues. CDR1 LGHNA and CDR2 YSLEER come from the germline V gene. The CDR3 loop is CASSQQTAGDSYEQYF. CDR3 DNA sequence: TGCGCCAGCAGCCAGCAGACGGCAGGCGATTCCTACGAGCAGTACTTC.

This chain uses TRBV7-2 with TRBJ2-5, with D possibly TRBD1 on 5 matching bases. CDR1 and CDR2 from the germline V gene are SGHTA and FQGNSA. The germline V and J ends were trimmed by 1 base and 5 bases, with 8 bases remaining between them. This CDR3 is built from 13 residues. The CDR3 region is CASSLVGVETQYF. The CDR3 nucleotides are TGTGCCAGCAGCTTAGTAGGGGTGGAGACCCAGTACTTC.